The 7 T cell receptor beta chains in this list originate from one sample, sequenced in a study of cytomegalovirus exposure and HLA in healthy donors (dated by TCRdb to about 2017). The library was generated by the immunoSEQ multiplex PCR assay. A mixture of 60 forward primers for TCR Vbeta segments and 13 reverse primers for TCR Jbeta segments was used in the multiplex PCR. TCRdb obtained this table from immuneACCESS and retained in-frame rearrangements with V and J assigned. These tables miss some clones; where compared with another copy, unresolved V genes account for less than half of the shortfall, and the remainder is unexplained. The sample records some 100,000 clones, 75% of which are singletons. The ten largest clones add up to roughly 15% of the sample. The material sequenced was PBMCs. Every receptor here comes from a male donor in good health and CMV-seropositive.

The chain recombines TRBV6-6 with TRBJ1-5; D gene unclear. The CDR3 extends over 14 amino acids. The V end lost 0 bases, the J end lost 2 bases, and 5 bases lay between the germline ends. CDR1 is MNHNY, CDR2 SVGAGI, per germline (reference sequence). CDR3 coding DNA: TGTGCCAGCAGTTACTCTTCGGGCAATCAGCCCCAGCATTTT. Its protein is CASSYSSGNQPQHF.

This rearrangement joins TRBV4-1 to TRBJ1-6; D is unresolved. CDR1 MGHRA and CDR2 YSYEKL come from the germline V gene. Trimming removed 1 base at V and 14 bases at J, with 12 bases between. CDR3 length: 13 residues. CDR3 region: CASSQVTPSTLHF. CDR3 coding DNA: TGCGCCAGCAGCCAAGTGACACCCTCCACCCTCCACTTT.

The V call is TRBV5-6, the J call TRBJ1-2; 7 positions agree with TRBD1. Germline CDR1 SGHDT, CDR2 YYEEEE. V lost 2 bases and J lost 4; bases outside the gene matches: 8. The CDR3 is 15 amino acids. In DNA form, the CDR3 reads TGTGCCAGCAGCTTAGGTAGGGGGCCCTCCTATGGCTACACCTTC. Its protein product is CASSLGRGPSYGYTF.

This chain links TRBV7-6 with TRBJ1-4, with a tentative D call TRBD1 (6 bases). The CDR3 has 15 amino acids. Germline V gives CDR1 SGHVS, CDR2 FNYEAQ. With 1 base removed from V and 7 bases from J, the gap between germline ends came to 13 bases. In nucleotides, the CDR3 is TGTGCCAGCAGCTTAGATCAGGGGAGGGTTGAAAAACTGTTTTTT. Translation: CASSLDQGRVEKLFF. Filled out from reference TRBV7-6 and TRBJ1-4, the complete variable domain reads GAGVSQSPRYKVTKRGQDVALRCDPISGHVSLYWYRQALGQGPEFLTYFNYEAQQDKSGLPNDRFSAERPEGSISTLTIQRTEQRDSAMYRCASSLDQGRVEKLFFGSGTQLSVL.

The chain has TRBV28 and TRBJ1-5; D gene uncertain. The CDR3 is 15 residues long. CDR1 is MDHEN and CDR2 is SYDVKM in the germline V gene. V was clipped by 3 bases and J by 2 bases, with 11 bases between them. CDR3 DNA sequence: TGTGCCAGCAGTTTTTTGACGCGGCGCAATCAGCCCCAGCATTTT. Translation: CASSFLTRRNQPQHF.

The V gene is TRBV19, the J gene TRBJ2-5; 9 nucleotides agree with TRBD1. The CDR3 contains 14 residues. Germline V gene sequence: CDR1 LNHDA, CDR2 SQIVND (reference sequence). V lost 9 bases, J lost 2 bases, and 7 bases stayed unmatched. CDR3: CASSTDRGQETQYF. The CDR3 coding sequence is TGTGCCAGCTCTACCGACAGGGGGCAAGAGACCCAGTACTTC.

Comment on this clone: The junction differs from germline at one of its ends, possibly a read error. V and J are TRBV7-7 and TRBJ2-1; TRBD2 matches at 8 bases. Germline CDR1 and CDR2: SSHAT and FNYEAQ (reference sequence). The CDR3 has 15 residues. CDR3 DNA: TGTGCTAGCAGCTTAGACGGGGGGGCGGGGAATGAGCAGTTCTTC. Its protein product is CASSLDGGAGNEQFF.